This section outlines one TCR beta chain sequence together with its context. The sample holds a few counts of this clone. What antigen it recognizes has not been identified. Base qualities are missing; no much larger clone stands one base away. This sample is drawn from a study of blood T cell repertoires in COVID-19 (dated by TCRdb to 2018 to 2020). With respect to the entire study: Collaborator samples came from the United States, Italy and Spain and covered acute and convalescent phases of COVID-19. The material from the prospective study consisted of cDNA or gDNA derived from T cells, B-cell-depleted T cells, or PBMCs. The repertoires were made available in a free public database intended to serve as a resource for research on the immune response to SARS-CoV-2. Subjects who had been exposed to COVID-19, were actively infected with it, or had recovered from it provided the deeply sampled blood TCRbeta repertoires that made up the dataset. Sample metadata almost always included a de-identified subject ID, COVID-19 status, age in years and sex. Where available, HLA class I and class II types were obtained from metadata supplied by the sample provider rather than from assay-based typing. Samples were obtained from the ongoing ImmuneRACE study (first 160 participants) and from 1,254 subjects provided by 6 global collaborators.

Inclusive of the bounding cysteine and phenylalanine, the CDR3 is 14 residues long. This entry keeps only the CDR3 DNA: 42 bases, framed from base 1. The germline V and J ends show losses of 3 bases and 2 bases respectively, and no gene match explains 4 bases of the junction. The germline V gene sets CDR1 to MNHNS and CDR2 to SASEGT. TCRbeta CDR3 regions were amplified from genomic DNA by means of the immunoSEQ Assay, a bias-controlled multiplex PCR. Concerning the study's data processing: The number of nucleated cells in each sample was estimated from the amplification of reference gene primers within the assay. To quantify the absolute abundance of each unique TCRbeta CDR3 rearrangement, sequence reads were collapsed and filtered. Productive Simpson clonality was computed per sample as the square root of Simpson's diversity index over productive rearrangements. TCRdb stores this immuneACCESS table with in-frame sequences only. Part of the clones is absent; in the studies checked, under half of the shortfall reflects unresolved V genes, and no reason is known for the rest. The V and J calls and clone size were taken over from that table, and D and trimming were inferred from the DNA. This sample has roughly 54,000 clones in its table, and 84% of those were observed once. The top ten clones comprise 2.6% of the sample.

Collaborating institutions collected whole blood in K2EDTA tubes following their own protocols. For TCRbeta analysis, collaborators shipped samples as frozen whole blood, isolated PBMCs, or DNA extracted from either of those sample types. Paper-wide results and their limitations: The quantity of clinical and demographic metadata differed by source and by participant and was supplied without curation.

The chain is encoded by TRBV6-1 joined to TRBJ2-7; TRBD2 matches 7 bases in the middle. The origin of this receptor is a man aged 45-60 years with acute or convalescent COVID-19. The sample was peripheral blood. CDR3 protein: CASSDLAEPYEQYF. DNA sequence: TGTGCCAGCAGTGATCTAGCGGAACCCTACGAGCAGTACTTC.